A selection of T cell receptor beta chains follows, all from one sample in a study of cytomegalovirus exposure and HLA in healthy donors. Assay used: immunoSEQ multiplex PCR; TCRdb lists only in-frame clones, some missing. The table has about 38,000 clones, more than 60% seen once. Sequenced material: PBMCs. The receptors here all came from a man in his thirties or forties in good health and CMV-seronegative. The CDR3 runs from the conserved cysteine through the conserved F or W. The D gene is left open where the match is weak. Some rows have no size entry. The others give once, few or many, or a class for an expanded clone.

DNA: TGTGCCAGCAGTTCGCCGAAAAGGACTAGCGGGCCCGCTTTGTTCGAAGAGACCCAGTACTTC
CDR3: CASSSPKRTSGPALFEETQYF
V: TRBV28
J: TRBJ2-5
size: NA
D: TRBD2

DNA: TGTGCCAGCTCACCAATGGCGAACACTGAAGCTTTCTTT
CDR3: CASSPMANTEAFF
V: TRBV18
J: TRBJ1-1
size: NA
D: NA

DNA: TGCGCCAGCAGCACCGAACTAGCGGGGGCCAATGAGCAGTTCTTC
CDR3: CASSTELAGANEQFF
V: TRBV5-1
J: TRBJ2-1
size: NA
D: TRBD2

DNA: TGTGCCAGCAGCTCCCACAGGGTCGGCACCGGGGAGCTGTTTTTT
CDR3: CASSSHRVGTGELFF
V: TRBV7-8
J: TRBJ2-2
size: NA
D: NA

DNA: TGCAGCGTTGGTTCTGCGGTCCGGGATGAGCAGTTCTTC
CDR3: CSVGSAVRDEQFF
V: TRBV29-1
J: TRBJ2-1
size: once
D: NA

DNA: TGTGCCAGCTCACCTATAGAGGCGAAGACCCAGTACTTC
CDR3: CASSPIEAKTQYF
V: TRBV18
J: TRBJ2-5
size: few
D: NA

DNA: TGTGCCAGCAGTTACGTGGGACAGAGCACAGATACGCAGTATTTT
CDR3: CASSYVGQSTDTQYF
V: TRBV6-5
J: TRBJ2-3
size: once
D: TRBD1

DNA: TGTGCCAGCATAGACACCAGCAATCAGCCCCAGCATTTT
CDR3: CASIDTSNQPQHF
V: TRBV28
J: TRBJ1-5
size: NA
D: NA

DNA: TGTGCCAGCAGCCCTGGAATGGGACAGATATACGAGCAGTACTTC
CDR3: CASSPGMGQIYEQYF
V: TRBV11-2
J: TRBJ2-7
size: NA
D: TRBD1

DNA: TGTGCCAGCAGAGTGGAAGCGGGGGTCACAGATACGCAGTATTTT
CDR3: CASRVEAGVTDTQYF
V: TRBV6-4
J: TRBJ2-3
size: NA
D: TRBD2

DNA: TGTGCCAGCAGCCCCGGAGCCCATAATGAAAAACTGTTTTTT
CDR3: CASSPGAHNEKLFF
V: TRBV25-1
J: TRBJ1-4
size: NA
D: NA

DNA: TGTGCCAGCAGTTACTCAAGGCAGGCAGTCTACGAGCAGTACTTC
CDR3: CASSYSRQAVYEQYF
V: TRBV6-5
J: TRBJ2-7
size: NA
D: NA

DNA: TGTGCCAGCAGCTCCGACAGGGGGCTAATTTTCGAGCAGTACTTC
CDR3: CASSSDRGLIFEQYF
V: TRBV7-9
J: TRBJ2-7
size: NA
D: TRBD1

DNA: TGTGCCAGCAGTCCCCGTACAGGGACCTACGAGCAGTACTTC
CDR3: CASSPRTGTYEQYF
V: TRBV6-4
J: TRBJ2-7
size: NA
D: NA

DNA: TGTGCCAGCACGGGGAGCTCCTACGAGCAGTACTTC
CDR3: CASTGSSYEQYF
V: TRBV6-5
J: TRBJ2-7
size: NA
D: NA

DNA: TGTGCCAGCAGCTTAATTCAGGGGGAAGAGCAGTACTTC
CDR3: CASSLIQGEEQYF
V: TRBV11-3
J: TRBJ2-7
size: NA
D: TRBD1

DNA: TGCAGCGTCCGGGTAGACTATGGCTACACCTTC
CDR3: CSVRVDYGYTF
V: TRBV29-1
J: TRBJ1-2
size: NA
D: NA

DNA: TGTGCCAGCTCACCGACAGGGTTATCGGCTGAAGCTTTCTTT
CDR3: CASSPTGLSAEAFF
V: TRBV18
J: TRBJ1-1
size: NA
D: TRBD1

DNA: TGCGCCAGCAGCCAGACGGGCGGGGGGGCCGTTTACGAGCAGTACTTC
CDR3: CASSQTGGGAVYEQYF
V: TRBV5-1
J: TRBJ2-7
size: NA
D: TRBD2

DNA: TGTGCCATCAGTGACGGGGAGACCCAGTACTTC
CDR3: CAISDGETQYF
V: TRBV10-3
J: TRBJ2-5
size: NA
D: NA

DNA: TGTGCCAGCAGTTCCGGACAGTTAAATCAGCCCCAGCATTTT
CDR3: CASSSGQLNQPQHF
V: TRBV27
J: TRBJ1-5
size: NA
D: NA

DNA: TGCGCCAGCAGCACCTCGACCCTAGGCGGTAATTCACCCCTCCACTTT
CDR3: CASSTSTLGGNSPLHF
V: TRBV4-3
J: TRBJ1-6
size: NA
D: NA

DNA: TGTGCCAGCAGCCCCAGTCTTCTAGCGGGAGTCGTTTACGAGCAGTACTTC
CDR3: CASSPSLLAGVVYEQYF
V: TRBV5-8
J: TRBJ2-7
size: NA
D: TRBD2

DNA: TGCGCCAGCAGCCAAGAGATAGCTGGATTTTACAATGAGCAGTTCTTC
CDR3: CASSQEIAGFYNEQFF
V: TRBV4-1
J: TRBJ2-1
size: NA
D: NA

DNA: TGCGCCAGCAGCCCCTTACAGGGGCCTGATACGCAGTATTTT
CDR3: CASSPLQGPDTQYF
V: TRBV5-1
J: TRBJ2-3
size: NA
D: TRBD1

DNA: TGTGCCAGCGGAGGACTTGCGATTTACGAGCAGTACTTC
CDR3: CASGGLAIYEQYF
V: TRBV28
J: TRBJ2-7
size: NA
D: NA

DNA: TGTGCCAGCAGCCAAGACTGGGGCAGGGCCCAGCCCCAGCATTTT
CDR3: CASSQDWGRAQPQHF
V: TRBV4-2
J: TRBJ1-5
size: NA
D: NA

DNA: TGTGCCACCAGCAGGGATGGAGGGGAACTGTTTTTT
CDR3: CATSRDGGELFF
V: TRBV15
J: TRBJ1-4
size: once
D: NA

DNA: TGTGCCAGCAGCTTATTTGTCGGGCAGGGGGCCGCCGGGGAGCTGTTTTTT
CDR3: CASSLFVGQGAAGELFF
V: TRBV11-2
J: TRBJ2-2
size: NA
D: TRBD1

DNA: TGCAGCGTTGCCAGGGGGCTCAACGAGCAGTACTTC
CDR3: CSVARGLNEQYF
V: TRBV29-1
J: TRBJ2-7
size: NA
D: TRBD1

DNA: TGCGCCAGCAGCTTGGGCCTAGCGGGCCTCCTCGAGCAGTACTTC
CDR3: CASSLGLAGLLEQYF
V: TRBV5-1
J: TRBJ2-7
size: NA
D: TRBD2

DNA: TGTGCCAGCAGCGAGACAATAATATCTGAAGCTTTCTTT
CDR3: CASSETIISEAFF
V: TRBV9
J: TRBJ1-1
size: NA
D: NA

DNA: TGTGCCAGCAGCTTATCAACAGGCGCGCGGCAGCCCCAGCATTTT
CDR3: CASSLSTGARQPQHF
V: TRBV7-2
J: TRBJ1-5
size: NA
D: NA

DNA: TGCAGCGTACTGGACAGGGGAGAGCAGTACTTC
CDR3: CSVLDRGEQYF
V: TRBV29-1
J: TRBJ2-7
size: few
D: TRBD1

DNA: TGCGCCAGCAGTGAGTGGGAGGGCGGGGCGACCGGGGAGCTGTTTTTT
CDR3: CASSEWEGGATGELFF
V: TRBV10-2
J: TRBJ2-2
size: few
D: TRBD2

DNA: TGCGCCAGCAGCCAGGGACTAGCGGGCCCGAGGGAAAACATTCAGTACTTC
CDR3: CASSQGLAGPRENIQYF
V: TRBV4-1
J: TRBJ2-4
size: NA
D: TRBD2

DNA: TGTGCCAGCAGCCTAGGTGGCAGGGTCACTGAAGCTTTCTTT
CDR3: CASSLGGRVTEAFF
V: TRBV7-9
J: TRBJ1-1
size: NA
D: NA

DNA: TGCGCCAGCAGTGTCTTCCGCAGGGGGGTCCATCAGCCCCAGCATTTT
CDR3: CASSVFRRGVHQPQHF
V: TRBV10-2
J: TRBJ1-5
size: NA
D: TRBD1

DNA: TGTGCCAGCAGTGACAGGGGGGACAGGGCAGTGGATGAGCAGTTCTTC
CDR3: CASSDRGDRAVDEQFF
V: TRBV6-4
J: TRBJ2-1
size: few
D: TRBD1

DNA: TGTGCCAGCAGCCCCCCTTTTGCTAGCGGGGGGATCGAGCAGTACTTC
CDR3: CASSPPFASGGIEQYF
V: TRBV5-4
J: TRBJ2-7
size: NA
D: TRBD2

DNA: TGTGCCAGTAGGACAGGGCTCAACTATGGCTACACCTTC
CDR3: CASRTGLNYGYTF
V: TRBV6-1
J: TRBJ1-2
size: NA
D: TRBD1

DNA: TGCGCCAGCAGCCCACAGAGCTCTGGAAACACCATATATTTT
CDR3: CASSPQSSGNTIYF
V: TRBV5-1
J: TRBJ1-3
size: NA
D: NA

DNA: TGTGCCATCAGACCCGGGACAGGGACCTCTGAAGCTTTCTTT
CDR3: CAIRPGTGTSEAFF
V: TRBV10-3
J: TRBJ1-1
size: NA
D: TRBD1

DNA: TGTGCCAGCAGGCGACAGGGGGCAAACACCGGGGAGCTGTTTTTT
CDR3: CASRRQGANTGELFF
V: TRBV6-6
J: TRBJ2-2
size: NA
D: TRBD1

DNA: TGTGCCAGCAGTGACACAGGGTTTGAGCAGTACTTC
CDR3: CASSDTGFEQYF
V: TRBV25-1
J: TRBJ2-7
size: NA
D: NA

DNA: TGTGCCAGCAGTATATCCGGGACAGGGAACACTGAAGCTTTCTTT
CDR3: CASSISGTGNTEAFF
V: TRBV7-2
J: TRBJ1-1
size: few
D: TRBD1

DNA: TGTGCCAGCAGACTGGGAGACGGGGAGAGTCAGCCCCAGCATTTT
CDR3: CASRLGDGESQPQHF
V: TRBV28
J: TRBJ1-5
size: few
D: NA

DNA: TGTGCCAGCAGCCGGGACAGAGACTACGAGCAGTACTTC
CDR3: CASSRDRDYEQYF
V: TRBV6-5
J: TRBJ2-7
size: NA
D: TRBD1

DNA: TGTGCCAGCAGCCAGAGAGACAGGGGGGACACCGGGGAGCTGTTTTTT
CDR3: CASSQRDRGDTGELFF
V: TRBV4-2
J: TRBJ2-2
size: NA
D: TRBD1

DNA: TGTGCCAGCAGTGAGCAGGGGACCGGGGAGCTGTTTTTT
CDR3: CASSEQGTGELFF
V: TRBV6-4
J: TRBJ2-2
size: NA
D: NA

DNA: TGTGCCAGCAGTTACTCAGACAGGGGGTACGAGCAGTACTTC
CDR3: CASSYSDRGYEQYF
V: TRBV6-5
J: TRBJ2-7
size: NA
D: TRBD1

DNA: TGTGCCAGCAGTCGTAGGACTCCAGAGACCCAGTACTTC
CDR3: CASSRRTPETQYF
V: TRBV2
J: TRBJ2-5
size: NA
D: NA

DNA: TGTGCCAGCAGTGTCCAGGTGGGGGGAGGTGGCGCTGAAGCTTTCTTT
CDR3: CASSVQVGGGGAEAFF
V: TRBV6-1
J: TRBJ1-1
size: few
D: NA

DNA: TGTGCCAGCAGCTCCCCCCGGGGGGGGGTCTACGAGCAGTACTTC
CDR3: CASSSPRGGVYEQYF
V: TRBV13
J: TRBJ2-7
size: NA
D: TRBD2

DNA: TGTGCCAGCAGCTTTCGGACAGGGGCGGCTGAAGCTTTCTTT
CDR3: CASSFRTGAAEAFF
V: TRBV13
J: TRBJ1-1
size: NA
D: TRBD1